This TCR beta chain emerged from a study of shared clonotypes between healthy human individuals. CD45RO-negative, CCR7-positively selected cells formed the naive CD8 fraction, excluding terminally differentiated effector memory CD45RA+ cells. V dropped 0 bases and J dropped 5; count of bases not matched to a gene: 6. This CDR3 is built from 17 residues. CDR1 and CDR2 (germline): PRHDT, FYEKMQ (reference sequence). Libraries were prepared by immunoSEQ multiplex PCR; TCRdb keeps only in-frame clonotypes and omits some of them. The sample carries approximately 600,000 clones, 85% to 95% recorded once. V usage is TRBV13 and J usage is TRBJ2-5, with 13 bases identical to TRBD2. The sequence came from a woman aged 25-40 years in good health. The sample was naive CD8+ T cells sorted from blood. Written as DNA, the CDR3 is TGTGCCAGCAGCTTAGGGGGACTAGCGGGACCTTTGGAGACCCAGTACTTC. It encodes CASSLGGLAGPLETQYF.